A single TCR beta chain is shown here with its context. Germline CDR1 reads MNHNS; CDR2 reads SASEGT. V lost 4 bases, J lost 9 bases, and 7 bases stayed unmatched. The length of the CDR3 is 14 residues. Using immunoSEQ multiplex PCR, the repertoire was profiled, and TCRdb retains in-frame clones only, with some absent. The top ten hold under 0.5% of the sample, which has approximately 77,000 clones, 94% seen once. The sample is drawn from a study of technical replicates of blood from a handful of donors. Sequences were obtained from T cells isolated from PBMCs. This receptor was identified in a human donor in good health. V usage is TRBV6-1 and J usage is TRBJ2-1; 9 bases are a match to TRBD2. DNA for the CDR3: TGTGCCAGCAGTGGCCTAGCGGGATTAGGTGAGCAGTTCTTC. The encoded protein is CASSGLAGLGEQFF.